This T cell receptor (beta chain) was observed in a study of T cell changes during pregnancy in multiple sclerosis. The ends were cut back, 6 bases at V and 0 bases at J, with 12 bases in the middle. This CDR3 has 14 residues. Germline lookup yields CDR1 SGHDN and CDR2 FVKESK. Assay used: immunoSEQ multiplex PCR; TCRdb lists only in-frame clones, some missing. This sample has around 72,000 clones, with just over 90% found just once. This clonotype originated in a female donor in good health, enrolled as a control in a pregnancy study. This specimen consisted of peripheral blood, obtained in the second trimester of pregnancy. The genes are TRBV14 and TRBJ2-7; D call uncertain. CDR3 coding DNA: TGTGCCAGCAGGGGCCAATCTCCCTCCTACGAGCAGTACTTC. Translated, it gives CASRGQSPSYEQYF.